The present TCR delta chain was sequenced within a study of Vδ1+ human thymocytes. Study observations and caveats: Bulk repertoire data may be misinterpreted because of unexpected Vdelta2 sequences. Thymic TRG and TRD repertoires appeared highly polyclonal.

The V end lost 1 base, the J end lost 3 bases, and 18 bases lay between the germline ends. Germline CDR1 is TSWWSYY and CDR2 is QGS. The CDR3 sequence is 17 residues long. Vdelta1+ thymocyte sorts reached between about 98% and 99.6% purity. Of note for this clone: Its antigen is currently unknown.

RNA was extracted from the cells and then reverse transcribed. Multiplex PCR used pooled V-gene forward primers and a constant-region reverse primer to amplify CDR3s. TCRdb re-processed the multiplex PCR reads via CATT. The sample contains approximately 25,000 delta-chain clones, roughly 29% of which appear only once. Sequencing was carried out using Vdelta1+ gamma-delta thymocytes from the thymus. The subset is: FACS-sorted CD3+ TCRalphabeta- TCRVdelta1+ TCRVdelta2- thymocytes. The chain carries TRDV1 and TRDJ1, with unresolved D. The origin of this receptor is a boy younger than two who had congenital heart surgery. CDR3 region: CALGEPDDRIRADKLIF. CDR3 coding DNA: TGTGCTCTTGGGGAACCAGATGACCGAATTCGAGCCGATAAACTCATCTTT.